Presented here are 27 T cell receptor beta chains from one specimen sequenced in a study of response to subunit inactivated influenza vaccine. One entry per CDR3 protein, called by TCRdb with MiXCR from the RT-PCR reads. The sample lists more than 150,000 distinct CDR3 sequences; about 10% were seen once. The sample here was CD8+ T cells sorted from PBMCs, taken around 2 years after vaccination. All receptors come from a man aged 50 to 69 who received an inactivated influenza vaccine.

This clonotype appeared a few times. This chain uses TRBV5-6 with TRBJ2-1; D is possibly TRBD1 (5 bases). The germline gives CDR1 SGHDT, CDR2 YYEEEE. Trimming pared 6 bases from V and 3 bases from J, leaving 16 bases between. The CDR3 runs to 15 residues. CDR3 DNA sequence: TGTGCCAGCATTCTCAGGGAAGCAAACTACAATGAGCAGTTCTTC. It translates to CASILREANYNEQFF.

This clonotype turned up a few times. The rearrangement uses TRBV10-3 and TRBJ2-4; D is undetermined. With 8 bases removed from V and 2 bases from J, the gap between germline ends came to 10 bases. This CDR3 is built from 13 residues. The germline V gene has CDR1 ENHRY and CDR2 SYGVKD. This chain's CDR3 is CAIREETKNIQYF. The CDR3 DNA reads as TGTGCCATCCGAGAGGAGACCAAAAACATTCAGTACTTC.

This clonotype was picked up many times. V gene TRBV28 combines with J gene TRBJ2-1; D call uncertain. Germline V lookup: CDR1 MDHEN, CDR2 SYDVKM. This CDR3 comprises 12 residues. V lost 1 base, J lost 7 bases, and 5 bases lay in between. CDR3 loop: CASSLSTNEQFF. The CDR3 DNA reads TGTGCCAGCAGTTTATCGACTAATGAGCAGTTCTTC.

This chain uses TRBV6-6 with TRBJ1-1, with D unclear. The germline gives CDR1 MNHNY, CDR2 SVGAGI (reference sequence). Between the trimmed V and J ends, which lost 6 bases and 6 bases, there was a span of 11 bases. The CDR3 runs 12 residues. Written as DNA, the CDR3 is TGTGCCAGCAGATCCTTGGACGCTGAAGCTTTCTTT. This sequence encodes CASRSLDAEAFF.

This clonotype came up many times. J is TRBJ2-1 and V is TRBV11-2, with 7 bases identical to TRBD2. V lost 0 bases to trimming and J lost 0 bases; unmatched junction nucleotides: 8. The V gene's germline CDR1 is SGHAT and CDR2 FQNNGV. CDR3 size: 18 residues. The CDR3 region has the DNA TGTGCCAGCAGCTTAGAGACGGGACTACCTAGCTCCTACAATGAGCAGTTCTTC. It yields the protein CASSLETGLPSSYNEQFF.

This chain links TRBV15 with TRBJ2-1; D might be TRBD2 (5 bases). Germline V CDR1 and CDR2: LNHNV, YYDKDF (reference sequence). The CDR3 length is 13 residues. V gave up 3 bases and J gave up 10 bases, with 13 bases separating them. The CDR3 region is CATSRALGGEQFF. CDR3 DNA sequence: TGTGCCACCAGCAGGGCCCTAGGCGGGGAGCAGTTCTTC.

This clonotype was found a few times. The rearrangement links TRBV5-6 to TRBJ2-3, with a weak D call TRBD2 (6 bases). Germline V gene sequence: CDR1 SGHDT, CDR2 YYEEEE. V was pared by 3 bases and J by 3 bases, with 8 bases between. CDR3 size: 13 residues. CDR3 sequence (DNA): TGTGCCAGCAGCTACGGAGGGACAGATACGCAGTATTTT. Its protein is CASSYGGTDTQYF.

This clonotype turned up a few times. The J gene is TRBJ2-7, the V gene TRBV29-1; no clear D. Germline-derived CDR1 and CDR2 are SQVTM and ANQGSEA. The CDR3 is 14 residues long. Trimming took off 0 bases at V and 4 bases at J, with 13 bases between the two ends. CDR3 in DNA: TGCAGCGTTGAAGATGTCGATTCCGGGTACGAGCAGTACTTC. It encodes CSVEDVDSGYEQYF.

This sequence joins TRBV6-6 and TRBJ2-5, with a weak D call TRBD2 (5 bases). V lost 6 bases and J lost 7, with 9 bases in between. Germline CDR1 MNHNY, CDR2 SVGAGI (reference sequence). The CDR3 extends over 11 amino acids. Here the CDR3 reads CASSTSGTQYF. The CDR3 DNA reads TGTGCCAGCAGCACGAGCGGGACCCAGTACTTC.

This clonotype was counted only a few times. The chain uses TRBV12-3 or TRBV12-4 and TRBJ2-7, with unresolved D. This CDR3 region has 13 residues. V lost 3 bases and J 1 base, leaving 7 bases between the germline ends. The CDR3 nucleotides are TGTGCCAGCAGTTTGTTGGGATCCTACGAGCAGTACTTC. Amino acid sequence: CASSLLGSYEQYF.

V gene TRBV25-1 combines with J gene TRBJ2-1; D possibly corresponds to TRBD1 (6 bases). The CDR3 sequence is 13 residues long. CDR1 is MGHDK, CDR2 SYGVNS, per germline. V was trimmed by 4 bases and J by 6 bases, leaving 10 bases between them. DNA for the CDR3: TGTGCCAGCAGTGTACAGGGTAGCAATGAGCAGTTCTTC. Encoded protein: CASSVQGSNEQFF.

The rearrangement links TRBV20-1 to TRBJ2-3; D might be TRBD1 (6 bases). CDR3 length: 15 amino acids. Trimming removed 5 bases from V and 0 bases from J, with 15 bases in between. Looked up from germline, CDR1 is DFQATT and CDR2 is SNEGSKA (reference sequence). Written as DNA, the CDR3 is TGCAGTGCTTCCACTAGGGGGAGAAGCACAGATACGCAGTATTTT. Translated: CSASTRGRSTDTQYF.

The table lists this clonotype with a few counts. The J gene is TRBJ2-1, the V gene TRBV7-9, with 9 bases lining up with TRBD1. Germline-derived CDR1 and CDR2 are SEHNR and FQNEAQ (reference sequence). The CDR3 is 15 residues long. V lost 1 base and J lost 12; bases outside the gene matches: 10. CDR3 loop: CASSLVGTGSVGQFF. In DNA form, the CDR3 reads TGTGCCAGCAGCTTAGTTGGGACAGGGTCTGTTGGGCAGTTCTTC.

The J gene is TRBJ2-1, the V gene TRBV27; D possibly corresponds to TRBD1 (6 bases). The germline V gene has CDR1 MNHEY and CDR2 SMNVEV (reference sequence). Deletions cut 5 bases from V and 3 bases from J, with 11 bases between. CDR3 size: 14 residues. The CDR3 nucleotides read TGTGCCAGCAGTGCCACGACAGGCTACAATGAGCAGTTCTTC. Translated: CASSATTGYNEQFF.

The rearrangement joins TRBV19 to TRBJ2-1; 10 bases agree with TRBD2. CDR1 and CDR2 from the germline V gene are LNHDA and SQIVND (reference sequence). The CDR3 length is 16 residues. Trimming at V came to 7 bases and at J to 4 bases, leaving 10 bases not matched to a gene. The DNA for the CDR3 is TGTGCCAGTAACCCCGGACTAGCGGAGTATTACAATGAGCAGTTCTTC. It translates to CASNPGLAEYYNEQFF.

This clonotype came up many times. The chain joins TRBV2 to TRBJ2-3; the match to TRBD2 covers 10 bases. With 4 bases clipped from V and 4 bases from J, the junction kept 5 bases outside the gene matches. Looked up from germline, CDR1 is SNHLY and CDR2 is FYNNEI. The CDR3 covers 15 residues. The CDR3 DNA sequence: TGTGCCAGCAGTGGGGCTAGCGGGAGCGCAGATACGCAGTATTTT. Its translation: CASSGASGSADTQYF.

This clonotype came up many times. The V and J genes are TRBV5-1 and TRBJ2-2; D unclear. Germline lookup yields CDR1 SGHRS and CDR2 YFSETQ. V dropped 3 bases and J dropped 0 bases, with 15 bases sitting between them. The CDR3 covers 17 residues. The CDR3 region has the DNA TGCGCCAGCAGCTGGGCGGCAGTACCAGCGAACACCGGGGAGCTGTTTTTT. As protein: CASSWAAVPANTGELFF.

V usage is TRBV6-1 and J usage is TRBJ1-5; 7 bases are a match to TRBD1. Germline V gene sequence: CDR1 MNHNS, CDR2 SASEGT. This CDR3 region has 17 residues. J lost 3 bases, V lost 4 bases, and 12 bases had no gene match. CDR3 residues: CASSGAGGGPFNQPQHF. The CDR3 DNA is TGTGCCAGCAGTGGGGCAGGGGGGGGGCCCTTCAATCAGCCCCAGCATTTT.

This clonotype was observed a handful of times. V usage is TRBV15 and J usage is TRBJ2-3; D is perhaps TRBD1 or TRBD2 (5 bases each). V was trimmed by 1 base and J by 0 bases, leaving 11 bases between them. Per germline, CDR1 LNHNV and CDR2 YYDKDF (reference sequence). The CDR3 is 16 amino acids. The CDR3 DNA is TGTGCCACCAGCAGAGCGACGGGACCTAGCACAGATACGCAGTATTTT. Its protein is CATSRATGPSTDTQYF.

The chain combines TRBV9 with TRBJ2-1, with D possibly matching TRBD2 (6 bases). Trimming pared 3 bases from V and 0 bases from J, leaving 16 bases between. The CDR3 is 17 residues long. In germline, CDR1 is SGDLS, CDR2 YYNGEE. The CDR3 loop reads CASSENLAPSSYNEQFF. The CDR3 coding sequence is TGTGCCAGCAGCGAGAACCTAGCGCCGAGCTCCTACAATGAGCAGTTCTTC. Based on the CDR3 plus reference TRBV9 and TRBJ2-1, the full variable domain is DSGVTQTPKHLITATGQRVTLRCSPRSGDLSVYWYQQSLDQGLQFLIQYYNGEERAKGNILERFSAQQFPDLHSELNLSSLELGDSALYFCASSENLAPSSYNEQFFGPGTRLTVL.

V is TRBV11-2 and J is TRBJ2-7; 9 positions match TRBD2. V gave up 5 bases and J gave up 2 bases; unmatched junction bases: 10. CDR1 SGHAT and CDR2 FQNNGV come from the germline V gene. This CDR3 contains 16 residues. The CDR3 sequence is CASSHAGGGDAYEQYF. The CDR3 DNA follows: TGTGCCAGCAGCCACGCGGGCGGGGGGGACGCCTACGAGCAGTACTTC.

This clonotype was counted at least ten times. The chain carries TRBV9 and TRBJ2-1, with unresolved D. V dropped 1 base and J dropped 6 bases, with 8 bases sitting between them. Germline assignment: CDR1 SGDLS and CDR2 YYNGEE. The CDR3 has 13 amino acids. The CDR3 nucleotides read TGTGCCAGCAGCGTATCTAGTGGCAATGAGCAGTTCTTC. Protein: CASSVSSGNEQFF.

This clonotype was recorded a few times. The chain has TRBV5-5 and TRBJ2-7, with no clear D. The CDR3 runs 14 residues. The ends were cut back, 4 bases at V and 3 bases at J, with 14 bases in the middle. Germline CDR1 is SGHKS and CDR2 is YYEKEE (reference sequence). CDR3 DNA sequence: TGTGCCAGCAGCCCATTAGTCACGGTCTACGAGCAGTACTTC. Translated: CASSPLVTVYEQYF. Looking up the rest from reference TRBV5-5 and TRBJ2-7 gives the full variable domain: DAGVTQSPTHLIKTRGQQVTLRCSPISGHKSVSWYQQVLGQGPQFIFQYYEKEERGRGNFPDRFSARQFPNYSSELNVNALLLGDSALYLCASSPLVTVYEQYFGPGTRLTVT.

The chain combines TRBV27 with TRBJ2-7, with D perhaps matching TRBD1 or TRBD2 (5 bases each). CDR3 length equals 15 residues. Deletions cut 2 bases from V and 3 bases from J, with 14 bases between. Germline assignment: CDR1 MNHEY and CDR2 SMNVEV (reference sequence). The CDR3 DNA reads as TGTGCCAGCAGTTTAGGGACGACAAGGGTCTACGAGCAGTACTTC. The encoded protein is CASSLGTTRVYEQYF.

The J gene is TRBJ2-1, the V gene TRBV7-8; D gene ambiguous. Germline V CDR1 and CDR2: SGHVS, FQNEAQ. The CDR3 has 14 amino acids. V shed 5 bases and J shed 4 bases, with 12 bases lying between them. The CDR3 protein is CASSRSRTYNEQFF. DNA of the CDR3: TGTGCCAGCAGCCGTTCGCGGACGTACAATGAGCAGTTCTTC.

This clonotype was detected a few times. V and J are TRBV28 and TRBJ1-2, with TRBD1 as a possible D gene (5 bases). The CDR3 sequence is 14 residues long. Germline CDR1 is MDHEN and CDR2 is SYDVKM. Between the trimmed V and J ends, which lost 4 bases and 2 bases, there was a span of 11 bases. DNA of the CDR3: TGTGCCAGCAGTTGGGCAGGGAGGAACTATGGCTACACCTTC. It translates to CASSWAGRNYGYTF.

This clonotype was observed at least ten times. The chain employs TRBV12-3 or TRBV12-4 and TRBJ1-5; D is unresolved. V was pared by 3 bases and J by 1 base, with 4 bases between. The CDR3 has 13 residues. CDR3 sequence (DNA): TGTGCCAGCAGTTTCTCCAGCAATCAGCCCCAGCATTTT. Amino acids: CASSFSSNQPQHF.